This T cell receptor beta chain was retrieved from a study of shared clonotypes between healthy human individuals (dated by TCRdb to the early 2020s). Context from the whole study: The cohort included three men and a couple of women between 18 and 49 years of age. For each donor, three plates each were used for CD4 naive and CD4 memory, two plates were used for CD8 naive, and one plate was used for CD8 memory. To estimate repertoire size and how much clonotype sharing occurs between individuals, the study deeply sequenced the blood TCR repertoires of several healthy adults. Libraries were prepared and TCR repertoires were sequenced by different laboratories using diverse techniques, in order to increase sequencing depth and limit assay-specific biases. Leukapheresis yielded between about 0.94 and 8.9 billion PBMCs per donor. General findings and caveats noted by the study authors: Around 5% of naive CD4, 3.5% of naive CD8, roughly 2.5% of memory CD4, and less than 0.45% of memory CD8 clonotypes were shared across several donors. Rarefaction of sorted-subset datasets indicated incomplete sequencing despite the large sequencing depth. Higher generation probabilities were observed for clonotypes shared by all four sorted-subset donors than for non-shared clonotypes. Based on pairwise subsampling, the degree of clonotype sharing among donors was expected to be affected by sequencing depth. Because the study included only a small number of donors, the genetic and exposure-history diversity represented was limited. Sampling was restricted to blood, and TCR repertoires in tissues likely differ from the TCR repertoires found in blood. Estimated clonotype richness was generally larger for naive than for memory subsets.

The donors were healthy, HIV-negative adults with no recently reported acute infections or vaccinations. Only Caucasian adults living in Nashville, Tennessee, USA were represented among the donors. CD4+ T cells were enriched by magnetic negative selection; naive cells were then positively selected on CD45RA, and the negative fraction formed the memory subset. Blood was collected by leukapheresis, and PBMCs were isolated by Ficoll-Histopaque density gradient centrifugation and then cryopreserved in liquid nitrogen vapor phase. Purity and quantity of every magnetically sorted T cell population were checked by analytical flow cytometry. From each sorted fraction, genomic DNA was isolated and quantified by UV absorbance on a Nanodrop 2000c. This clone was recorded only once. The antigen it recognizes is unknown. Base qualities were left out, and no much larger clone turns up one base away. Within the sample, other DNA sequences also encode this same CDR3.

Using the deep immunoSEQ assay, multiplex PCR amplified TCR CDR3 regions from genomic DNA. Extracted genomic DNA from each cell subset was distributed evenly across all wells of several immunoSEQ 96-well plates, and each plate was treated as a replicate. For sorted subsets, each replicate PCR was loaded with 200 ng genomic DNA, equivalent to 30,000 or so T cell genomes. Purified libraries were measured with a Qubit 3.0 fluorometer, size-checked on a Bioanalyzer 2100, and measured again with the KAPA Library Quantification kit. Each immunoSEQ 96-well plate was sequenced on its own single-read 150-cycle Illumina NextSeq 550 flow cell. The authors' pipeline ran thus. Because only junctional sequences without quality scores were contained in the immunoSEQ output, filtering matching that applied to full-length reads could not be performed. To assign V/J genes and CDR3, sequences were annotated using PyIR, a Python wrapper for IgBLAST v1.9, with IMGT germline references. Reads were removed for weak V/J assignments (E-value above 1e-6), missing CDR3, stop codons, out-of-frame junctions, or ambiguous translated residues. V3J clonotypes were defined as sequences sharing an identical inferred V gene, J gene, and CDR3 amino acid sequence. The percentage overlap between two repertoires was calculated by dividing the number of shared unique clonotypes by the size of the smaller repertoire. RTK rarefaction, the Chao1 estimator, and Recon v2.1 estimates of unobserved clonotypes were used to assess repertoire richness. Generation probabilities for all TCRbeta clonotypes obtained by the gDNA method from a handful of donors were computed using OLGA. In its TCRdb copy, this immuneACCESS table keeps in-frame sequences only and misses some clones. Where compared with another copy, unresolved V genes explain less than half of these, and the others have no known cause. Clone size and the V and J calls come from that table; the DNA yielded D and trimming. Counted in this sample were approximately 2.5 million clones; approximately 94% of them appeared once. Around 0.37% of the sample is held by the ten biggest clonotypes.

V is pruned by 3 bases and J by 1 base, leaving 7 bases of the junction without a gene match. Reading from cysteine to phenylalanine, the CDR3 counts 17 amino acids. Only the CDR3 part of the read is kept: 51 bases, read in frame from the first base. From the germline V gene, CDR1 is LGHNA and CDR2 is YSLEER. The sequence joins TRBV4-3 to TRBJ2-3; TRBD2 matches 10 bases in the middle. Sequencing used naive CD4+ T cells from PBMCs. The intended sense of this specimen's cell subset or site label: CD45RA+ positively selected. This sequence originates from a man between 18 and 29 years old in good health. Some clones in this sample may be carry-over from other donors' samples. The bases are TGCGCCAGCAGCCAGGGAGCTAGCGGGAGTGGCACAGATACGCAGTATTTT. Its translation is CASSQGASGSGTDTQYF.